This T cell receptor (beta chain) is drawn from a study of T cell repertoires in ileal Crohn's disease. Turning to the study itself: The MI sample came from the proximal margin of the surgical specimen.

The table came from immunoSEQ multiplex PCR; TCRdb's copy has only in-frame clones and leaves some out. The sample yields some 5,600 clones, roughly 84% seen once. Time point specified: proximal margin of the surgical specimen (macroscopically non-inflamed). Sequencing input: ileal tissue. This clonotype was sampled from an adult with Crohn's disease.

The DNA for the CDR3 is TGTGCCAGCAGTGCTTTGGGCTACGAGCAGTACTTC. Its translation: CASSALGYEQYF. This rearrangement joins TRBV6-1 to TRBJ2-7; D is ambiguous. The CDR3 runs to 12 residues. Per germline, CDR1 MNHNS and CDR2 SASEGT. Deletions cut 4 bases from V and 3 bases from J, with 7 bases between.